This is a list of T cell receptor beta chains from one sample in a study of blood T cell repertoires in COVID-19. TCRdb keeps only in-frame clones here, not all; method: immunoSEQ multiplex PCR. The sample has about 170,000 clones; around four fifths are singletons. The sample was peripheral blood. The source is a woman at least 80 years old with COVID-19, enrolled during active disease. CDR3s include the opening cysteine and the closing phenylalanine or tryptophan. Each record gives: D gene, J gene, clone size, V gene, CDR3 protein, CDR3 DNA. The D gene is left open where the match is weak. For some rows the clone size is stated as once, few or many, or as a class when expanded; others skip it.

d_gene: .; j_gene: TRBJ1-1; abundance: few; v_gene: TRBV3-1/TRBV3-2; CDR3aa: CASSPSGPKNPEAFF; CDR3nt: TGTGCCAGCAGCCCTTCGGGTCCAAAGAACCCCGAAGCTTTCTTT
d_gene: .; j_gene: TRBJ2-1; abundance: few; v_gene: TRBV19; CDR3aa: CASSIGSSYNEQFF; CDR3nt: TGTGCCAGTAGTATTGGCAGCTCCTACAATGAGCAGTTCTTC
d_gene: TRBD1; j_gene: TRBJ1-2; abundance: once; v_gene: TRBV7-9; CDR3aa: CASSVGTANPHGYTF; CDR3nt: TGTGCCAGCAGCGTCGGGACAGCAAACCCACATGGCTACACCTTC
d_gene: .; j_gene: TRBJ1-2; abundance: .; v_gene: TRBV19; CDR3aa: CASSRGGNYGYTF; CDR3nt: TGTGCCAGTTCTAGGGGGGGGAACTATGGCTACACCTTC
d_gene: .; j_gene: TRBJ2-6; abundance: few; v_gene: TRBV5-5; CDR3aa: CASSFRPVSSGANVLTF; CDR3nt: TGTGCCAGCAGCTTCCGTCCCGTTAGCTCTGGGGCCAACGTCCTGACTTTC
d_gene: .; j_gene: TRBJ1-2; abundance: .; v_gene: TRBV29-1; CDR3aa: CSVASARGAGYGYTF; CDR3nt: TGCAGCGTCGCCTCCGCCCGGGGGGCGGGCTATGGCTACACCTTC
d_gene: .; j_gene: TRBJ1-1; abundance: .; v_gene: TRBV7-8; CDR3aa: CASSLGGEAFF; CDR3nt: TGTGCCAGCAGCCTAGGAGGTGAAGCTTTCTTT
d_gene: .; j_gene: TRBJ1-5; abundance: .; v_gene: TRBV13; CDR3aa: CASSIGHLGQPQHF; CDR3nt: TGTGCCAGCAGCATTGGACATCTAGGGCAGCCCCAGCATTTT
d_gene: .; j_gene: TRBJ2-3; abundance: .; v_gene: TRBV4-1; CDR3aa: CASSPTSLANTDTQYF; CDR3nt: TGCGCCAGCAGCCCAACTTCGCTTGCCAACACAGATACGCAGTATTTT
d_gene: .; j_gene: TRBJ1-4; abundance: .; v_gene: TRBV3-1/TRBV3-2; CDR3aa: CASSQLGTYEKLFF; CDR3nt: TGTGCCAGCAGCCAGCTCGGGACATATGAAAAACTGTTTTTT
d_gene: TRBD1; j_gene: TRBJ2-1; abundance: .; v_gene: TRBV6-6; CDR3aa: CASSNQGGQYNEQFF; CDR3nt: TGTGCCAGCAGTAACCAAGGGGGCCAGTACAATGAGCAGTTCTTC
d_gene: .; j_gene: TRBJ1-1; abundance: .; v_gene: TRBV3-1/TRBV3-2; CDR3aa: CASRAPGEGAFF; CDR3nt: TGTGCCAGCAGGGCCCCAGGGGAGGGCGCTTTCTTT
d_gene: .; j_gene: TRBJ1-4; abundance: few; v_gene: TRBV28; CDR3aa: CASALRGGPRGLFF; CDR3nt: TGTGCCAGCGCCCTTAGGGGGGGGCCCCGAGGACTGTTTTTT
d_gene: TRBD2; j_gene: TRBJ2-3; abundance: .; v_gene: TRBV7-6; CDR3aa: CASSRGLAGGDTQYF; CDR3nt: TGTGCCAGCAGCCGGGGACTAGCGGGAGGGGATACGCAGTATTTT
d_gene: TRBD2; j_gene: TRBJ2-1; abundance: many; v_gene: TRBV6-6; CDR3aa: CASRGLAGDYEQFF; CDR3nt: TGTGCCAGCAGGGGACTAGCGGGAGATTATGAGCAGTTCTTC
d_gene: TRBD1; j_gene: TRBJ2-1; abundance: .; v_gene: TRBV5-1; CDR3aa: CASSPGTGYNEQFF; CDR3nt: TGCGCCAGCAGCCCCGGGACAGGGTATAATGAGCAGTTCTTC
d_gene: .; j_gene: TRBJ1-4; abundance: .; v_gene: TRBV10-3; CDR3aa: CAIRQDLNEKLFF; CDR3nt: TGTGCCATCCGTCAGGACTTAAATGAAAAACTGTTTTTT
d_gene: TRBD2; j_gene: TRBJ2-5; abundance: once; v_gene: TRBV2; CDR3aa: CASRRSLAGSETQYF; CDR3nt: TGTGCCAGCAGGCGCTCACTAGCGGGCTCAGAGACCCAGTACTTC
d_gene: .; j_gene: TRBJ1-1; abundance: .; v_gene: TRBV3-1/TRBV3-2; CDR3aa: CASSQVREREAFF; CDR3nt: TGTGCCAGCAGCCAAGTTCGAGAGAGGGAAGCTTTCTTT
d_gene: .; j_gene: TRBJ1-2; abundance: .; v_gene: TRBV2; CDR3aa: CASSVSAGLYGYTF; CDR3nt: TGTGCCAGCAGCGTCAGTGCGGGGCTCTATGGCTACACCTTC
d_gene: TRBD2; j_gene: TRBJ2-1; abundance: .; v_gene: TRBV5-5; CDR3aa: CASSLGTSDLYNEQFF; CDR3nt: TGTGCCAGCAGCCTGGGGACTAGCGACCTCTACAATGAGCAGTTCTTC
d_gene: TRBD2; j_gene: TRBJ2-7; abundance: .; v_gene: TRBV24-1; CDR3aa: CATSDSGRVNEQYF; CDR3nt: TGTGCCACCAGTGATTCAGGGAGGGTGAACGAGCAGTACTTC
d_gene: TRBD1; j_gene: TRBJ1-1; abundance: .; v_gene: TRBV19; CDR3aa: CASNPRTGGNHTEAFF; CDR3nt: TGTGCCAGTAACCCAAGGACAGGGGGGAATCACACTGAAGCTTTCTTT
d_gene: TRBD1; j_gene: TRBJ1-4; abundance: once; v_gene: TRBV6-5; CDR3aa: CASSRRTGFGEKLFF; CDR3nt: TGTGCCAGCAGTAGGCGGACAGGGTTTGGGGAAAAACTGTTTTTT
d_gene: TRBD2; j_gene: TRBJ2-3; abundance: .; v_gene: TRBV6-1; CDR3aa: CASSASGTSGIDTQYF; CDR3nt: TGTGCCAGCAGTGCTTCCGGGACTAGCGGGATTGATACGCAGTATTTT
d_gene: .; j_gene: TRBJ2-3; abundance: .; v_gene: TRBV7-2; CDR3aa: CASSLPLSSHTDTQYF; CDR3nt: TGTGCCAGCAGCTTACCTCTGAGCTCCCACACAGATACGCAGTATTTT
d_gene: .; j_gene: TRBJ1-2; abundance: .; v_gene: TRBV19; CDR3aa: CASSILAGTSFGYTF; CDR3nt: TGTGCCAGTAGTATCTTGGCAGGGACTTCGTTTGGCTACACCTTC
d_gene: TRBD1; j_gene: TRBJ2-3; abundance: once; v_gene: TRBV6-5; CDR3aa: CASSYLAGTGKGTQYF; CDR3nt: TGTGCCAGCAGTTACCTTGCCGGGACAGGGAAGGGTACGCAGTATTTT
d_gene: .; j_gene: TRBJ1-6; abundance: .; v_gene: TRBV6-5; CDR3aa: CASMGQSSYNSPLHF; CDR3nt: TGTGCCAGCATGGGGCAGAGCTCCTATAATTCACCCCTCCACTTT
d_gene: .; j_gene: TRBJ2-6; abundance: .; v_gene: TRBV6-5; CDR3aa: CASRGSYSGANVLTF; CDR3nt: TGTGCCAGCAGGGGCAGCTACTCTGGGGCCAACGTCCTGACTTTC
d_gene: .; j_gene: TRBJ1-3; abundance: .; v_gene: TRBV19; CDR3aa: CASSNRGTGNTIYF; CDR3nt: TGTGCCAGTAGTAACCGGGGAACTGGAAACACCATATATTTT
d_gene: .; j_gene: TRBJ1-4; abundance: once; v_gene: TRBV29-1; CDR3aa: CSVESDPGSEKLFF; CDR3nt: TGCAGCGTTGAATCGGACCCGGGGAGTGAAAAACTGTTTTTT
d_gene: .; j_gene: TRBJ2-7; abundance: .; v_gene: TRBV27; CDR3aa: CASSHNQNEQYF; CDR3nt: TGTGCCAGCAGTCACAATCAAAACGAGCAGTACTTC
d_gene: .; j_gene: TRBJ1-2; abundance: once; v_gene: TRBV7-9; CDR3aa: CASSFSGASGYGYTF; CDR3nt: TGTGCCAGCAGCTTTTCCGGCGCCTCGGGCTATGGCTACACCTTC
d_gene: TRBD2; j_gene: TRBJ2-1; abundance: .; v_gene: TRBV5-1; CDR3aa: CASSAASGRGNEQFF; CDR3nt: TGCGCCAGCAGCGCGGCTAGCGGGAGGGGAAATGAGCAGTTCTTC
d_gene: .; j_gene: TRBJ2-1; abundance: once; v_gene: TRBV7-3; CDR3aa: CASSLTTAPWHEQFF; CDR3nt: TGTGCCAGCAGCTTAACGACAGCCCCGTGGCATGAGCAGTTCTTC
d_gene: TRBD1; j_gene: TRBJ2-2; abundance: .; v_gene: TRBV7-8; CDR3aa: CASSADRGLTGELFF; CDR3nt: TGTGCCAGCAGCGCCGACAGGGGACTGACCGGGGAGCTGTTTTTT
d_gene: TRBD1; j_gene: TRBJ1-4; abundance: .; v_gene: TRBV16; CDR3aa: CASSQLTGTGANEKLFF; CDR3nt: TGTGCCAGCAGCCAGTTAACCGGGACAGGCGCTAATGAAAAACTGTTTTTT
d_gene: TRBD2; j_gene: TRBJ2-1; abundance: .; v_gene: TRBV7-2; CDR3aa: CASSSAGGAPYNEQFF; CDR3nt: TGTGCCAGCAGCTCGGCGGGGGGCGCTCCCTACAATGAGCAGTTCTTC
d_gene: .; j_gene: TRBJ1-2; abundance: .; v_gene: TRBV3-1/TRBV3-2; CDR3aa: CASSQDRYGYTF; CDR3nt: TGTGCCAGCAGCCAAGACAGATATGGCTACACCTTC
d_gene: .; j_gene: TRBJ1-6; abundance: .; v_gene: TRBV4-1; CDR3aa: CASSQGREGSPLHF; CDR3nt: TGCGCCAGCAGCCAGGGCAGGGAAGGTTCACCCCTCCACTTT
d_gene: .; j_gene: TRBJ1-1; abundance: .; v_gene: TRBV6-6; CDR3aa: CASRDPDTEAFF; CDR3nt: TGTGCCTCCCGGGATCCGGACACTGAAGCTTTCTTT
d_gene: .; j_gene: TRBJ1-6; abundance: few; v_gene: TRBV29-1; CDR3aa: CSVQFGNYNSPLHF; CDR3nt: TGCAGCGTCCAGTTCGGGAACTATAATTCACCCCTCCACTTT
d_gene: .; j_gene: TRBJ1-2; abundance: .; v_gene: TRBV19; CDR3aa: CASSSFARDYGYTF; CDR3nt: TGTGCCAGTAGTAGCTTTGCCAGGGACTATGGCTACACCTTC
d_gene: .; j_gene: TRBJ1-2; abundance: .; v_gene: TRBV29-1; CDR3aa: CSVHQGGGYTF; CDR3nt: TGCAGCGTTCACCAGGGAGGTGGCTACACCTTC
d_gene: TRBD1; j_gene: TRBJ2-3; abundance: .; v_gene: TRBV5-4; CDR3aa: CASSLGTGLGDTQYF; CDR3nt: TGTGCCAGCAGCTTGGGGACAGGGTTGGGGGATACGCAGTATTTT
d_gene: .; j_gene: TRBJ2-7; abundance: .; v_gene: TRBV6-5; CDR3aa: CASSYNPQGSYEQYF; CDR3nt: TGTGCCAGCAGTTACAATCCACAGGGCTCCTACGAGCAGTACTTC
d_gene: TRBD1; j_gene: TRBJ2-1; abundance: .; v_gene: TRBV2; CDR3aa: CASSKDRPNSYNEQFF; CDR3nt: TGTGCCAGCAGTAAGGACAGGCCCAACTCCTACAATGAGCAGTTCTTC
d_gene: TRBD1; j_gene: TRBJ1-2; abundance: once; v_gene: TRBV19; CDR3aa: CASNTGGGGYTF; CDR3nt: TGTGCCAGTAATACAGGGGGCGGTGGCTACACCTTC
d_gene: TRBD1; j_gene: TRBJ1-6; abundance: .; v_gene: TRBV29-1; CDR3aa: CSVGTGGNSPLHF; CDR3nt: TGCAGCGTCGGGACAGGGGGCAATTCACCCCTCCACTTT
d_gene: .; j_gene: TRBJ1-4; abundance: .; v_gene: TRBV9; CDR3aa: CASSVGGTNEKLFF; CDR3nt: TGTGCCAGCAGCGTGGGGGGAACTAATGAAAAACTGTTTTTT
d_gene: TRBD1; j_gene: TRBJ1-4; abundance: once; v_gene: TRBV24-1; CDR3aa: CATSDPGTGNEKLFF; CDR3nt: TGTGCCACCAGTGATCCCGGGACAGGGAATGAAAAACTGTTTTTT